This TCR beta chain was observed in a study of cytomegalovirus exposure and HLA in healthy donors. Study-wide results and caveats: As immune exposure information, only CMV serostatus was available. Most TCRs appeared rarely, but some public TCRs recurred in many donors.

Worth noting for this clone: The antigen is undetermined.

PCR primers comprised 60 Vbeta and 13 Jbeta primers. The protocol was immunoSEQ multiplex PCR, while the TCRdb copy is restricted to in-frame clones and leaves out a portion. The sample holds some 110,000 clones; about four fifths are singletons and the top ten take roughly 23%. Germline CDR1 and CDR2: LNHDA and SQIVND (reference sequence). V lost 5 bases and J 0 bases, leaving 10 bases between the germline ends. CDR3 length: 14 amino acids. Healthy individuals who donated bone marrow served as the donors. The sequencing input was PBMCs. V and J are TRBV19 and TRBJ1-2; D remains ambiguous. The sequence derives from a man between 25 and 39 years old in good health and CMV-seropositive. CDR3 residues: CASSRGLPNYGYTF. DNA of the CDR3: TGTGCCAGTAGTCGTGGACTCCCTAACTATGGCTACACCTTC.